The rows below give T cell receptor beta chains drawn from one sample of a study of T cell responses to AZD1222 COVID-19 vaccine. The table came from immunoSEQ multiplex PCR; TCRdb's copy has only in-frame clones and leaves some out. The table shows some 110,000 clones, with around 89% occurring only once. Sequencing was performed on peripheral blood, taken 28 days after the second AZD1222 dose. These receptor sequences come from an adult who received the AZD1222 COVID-19 vaccine. Each CDR3 is given with its conserved first and last residue. D genes are given only for firm matches. Size is omitted from some rows. Given values are once, few, many or a class for expanded clones.

d_call j_call clone_size v_call cdr3_nt cdr3_aa
TRBD2 TRBJ2-6 - TRBV11-3 TGTGCCAGCAGCTTAGGTCGGGAGGTTGGTGGGGCCAACGTCCTGACTTTC CASSLGREVGGANVLTF
TRBD1 TRBJ1-5 - TRBV6-1 TGTGCCAGCAGTGAAGTGGAAGGGGGCGAACAGCCCCAGCATTTT CASSEVEGGEQPQHF
- TRBJ2-7 - TRBV5-1 TGCGCCAGCAGCTTGACGGCTGGGGCAGGGTTCTACGAGCAGTACTTC CASSLTAGAGFYEQYF
- TRBJ2-7 - TRBV4-1 TGCGCCAGCAGCCAAGAGCTTAGACGGAGTTTCTCCTACGAGCAGTACTTC CASSQELRRSFSYEQYF
- TRBJ1-2 - TRBV11-1 TGTGCCAGCAGCCCTCCAGGGGACACTAACTATGGCTACACCTTC CASSPPGDTNYGYTF
TRBD1 TRBJ2-3 - TRBV4-1 TGCGCCAGCAGCAGCCGGGACAGGGCTCCGCGGGATACGCAGTATTTT CASSSRDRAPRDTQYF
TRBD1 TRBJ2-7 - TRBV5-3 TGTGCCAGAAGTGCAGGACAGGAGTTCGACGAGCAGTACTTC CARSAGQEFDEQYF
- TRBJ2-5 - TRBV3-1/TRBV3-2 TGTGCCAGCAGCCATCTAGGAGAGACCCAGTACTTC CASSHLGETQYF
TRBD2 TRBJ2-3 once TRBV29-1 TGCAGCGTCGCCACTAGCGGATCCACAGATACGCAGTATTTT CSVATSGSTDTQYF
- TRBJ2-3 - TRBV28 TGTGCCAGCAGTTCTCTTGACGGAAGCACAGATACGCAGTATTTT CASSSLDGSTDTQYF
- TRBJ1-2 - TRBV21-1 TGTGCCAGCAGCCCCGTTTGGGTGCCTATCTATGGCTACACCTTC CASSPVWVPIYGYTF
- TRBJ2-2 - TRBV4-3 TGCGCCAGCAGCCGAACTACAGGGTCCACCGGGGAGCTGTTTTTT CASSRTTGSTGELFF
- TRBJ1-2 - TRBV5-8 TGTGCCAGCAGCCCTCTTAACTATGGCTACACCTTC CASSPLNYGYTF
- TRBJ1-2 - TRBV5-4 TGTGCCAGCGGGGATAAGCTGGGAATCTATGGCTACACCTTC CASGDKLGIYGYTF
- TRBJ1-2 - TRBV24-1 TGTGCCACCAGTGATTCCGGGCATAAGGTATCGCGGGGCTACACCTTC CATSDSGHKVSRGYTF
TRBD1 TRBJ1-1 - TRBV15 TGTGCCACCAGCGACAGGGTGAACACTGAAGCTTTCTTT CATSDRVNTEAFF
- TRBJ2-5 - TRBV9 TGTGCCAGCAGCGTAGGAGTAGGGGAAGAGACCCAGTACTTC CASSVGVGEETQYF
TRBD1 TRBJ2-2 - TRBV7-2 TGTGCCAGCAGCGCCCGGACAGGGGTCGGGGAGCTGTTTTTT CASSARTGVGELFF
- TRBJ1-2 - TRBV3-1/TRBV3-2 TGTGCCAGCAGCCACTCCCCCACCGGCTACACCTTC CASSHSPTGYTF
- TRBJ2-3 - TRBV9 TGTGCCAGCAGCGTGCGAGCGGGCGGCACAGATACGCAGTATTTT CASSVRAGGTDTQYF
TRBD2 TRBJ2-7 - TRBV5-1 TGCGCCAGCAGCCCTCTTCGGGGGGGGGACTACGAGCAGTACTTC CASSPLRGGDYEQYF
- TRBJ2-5 - TRBV5-8 TGTGCCAGCAGCTTGGGGCAGGGCCTACAAGAGACCCAGTACTTC CASSLGQGLQETQYF